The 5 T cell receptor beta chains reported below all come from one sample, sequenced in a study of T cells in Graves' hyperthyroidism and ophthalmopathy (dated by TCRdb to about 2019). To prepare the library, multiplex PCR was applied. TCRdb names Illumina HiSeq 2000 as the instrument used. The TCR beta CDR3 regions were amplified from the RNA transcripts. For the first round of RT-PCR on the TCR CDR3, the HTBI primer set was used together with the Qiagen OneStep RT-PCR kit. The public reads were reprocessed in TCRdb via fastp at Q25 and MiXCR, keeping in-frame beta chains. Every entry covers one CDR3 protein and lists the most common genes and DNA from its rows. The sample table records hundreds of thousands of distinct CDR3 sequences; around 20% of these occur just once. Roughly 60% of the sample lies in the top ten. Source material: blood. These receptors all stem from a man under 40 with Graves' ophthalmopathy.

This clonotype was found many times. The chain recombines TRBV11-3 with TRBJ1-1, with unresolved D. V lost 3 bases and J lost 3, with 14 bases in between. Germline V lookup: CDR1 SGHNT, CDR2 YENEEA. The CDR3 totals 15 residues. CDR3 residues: CASSFQHSGYTEAFF. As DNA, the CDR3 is TGTGCCAGCAGCTTCCAGCACAGCGGATACACTGAAGCTTTCTTT.

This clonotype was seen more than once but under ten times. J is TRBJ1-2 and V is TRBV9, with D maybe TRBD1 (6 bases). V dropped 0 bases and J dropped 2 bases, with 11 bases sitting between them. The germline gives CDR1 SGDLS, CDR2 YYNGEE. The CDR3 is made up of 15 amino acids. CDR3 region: CASSVGNRVNYGYTF. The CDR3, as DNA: TGTGCCAGCAGCGTAGGGAACAGGGTCAACTATGGCTACACCTTC.

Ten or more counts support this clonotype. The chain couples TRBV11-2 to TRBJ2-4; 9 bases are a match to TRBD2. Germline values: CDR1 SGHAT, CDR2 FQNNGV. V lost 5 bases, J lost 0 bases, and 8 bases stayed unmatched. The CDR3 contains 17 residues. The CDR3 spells CASSPTSGTPAKNIQYF. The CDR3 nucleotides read TGTGCCAGCAGCCCGACTAGCGGAACCCCAGCCAAAAACATTCAGTACTTC.

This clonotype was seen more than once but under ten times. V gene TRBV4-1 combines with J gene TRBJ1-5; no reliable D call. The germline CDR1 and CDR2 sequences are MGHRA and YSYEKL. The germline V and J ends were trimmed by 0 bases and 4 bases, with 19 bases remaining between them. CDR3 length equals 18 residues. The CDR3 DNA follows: TGCGCCAGCAGCCAAGAAGGGTTCGTGAGGGAACGGAATCAGCCCCAGCATTTT. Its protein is CASSQEGFVRERNQPQHF.

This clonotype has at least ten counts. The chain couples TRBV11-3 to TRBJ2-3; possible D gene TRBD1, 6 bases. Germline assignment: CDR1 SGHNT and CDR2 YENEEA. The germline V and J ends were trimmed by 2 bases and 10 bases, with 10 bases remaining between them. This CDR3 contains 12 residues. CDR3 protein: CASSLQGSAQYF. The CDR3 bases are TGTGCCAGCAGCTTACAGGGGAGCGCGCAGTATTTT.